The rows below give T cell receptor beta chains drawn from one sample of a study of blood T cell repertoires in COVID-19. Sequencing was performed with immunoSEQ multiplex PCR; in TCRdb, only in-frame clones are kept and a portion is missing. The data show approximately 170,000 clones, around 90% seen once. Sequencing used PBMCs or T cells enriched from blood (not recorded which). The receptors come from a woman between 18 and 30 years old who had recovered from COVID-19. Both conserved end residues are part of each CDR3. D genes are given only for firm matches.

V gene	D gene	CDR3 length	J gene	CDR3 protein
TRBV7-6	.	16	TRBJ2-3	CASSLNPGWYTDTQYF
TRBV10-2	TRBD1	14	TRBJ1-5	CASRTGADNQPQHF
TRBV29-1	.	13	TRBJ2-5	CSAEVWREETQYF
TRBV20-1	.	14	TRBJ1-5	CSASAGQFNQPQHF
TRBV19	TRBD2	14	TRBJ2-7	CASRERGDAYEQYF
TRBV27	.	14	TRBJ1-2	CASSSLRGGYGYTF
TRBV6-1	.	15	TRBJ2-7	CASSDAFQNSYEQYF
TRBV5-6	TRBD2	13	TRBJ2-3	CASSLVGGGTQYF
TRBV7-3	.	15	TRBJ2-7	CASSPYRGGTYEQYF
TRBV7-2	TRBD2	16	TRBJ2-1	CASSLVGGGNYNEQFF
TRBV3-1/TRBV3-2	.	14	TRBJ2-3	CASSQLFGTDTQYF
TRBV7-9	TRBD1	15	TRBJ2-2	CASSQGQGSAGELFF
TRBV2	TRBD2	15	TRBJ2-3	CASTGGLASTDTQYF
TRBV4-1	TRBD1	15	TRBJ2-7	CASSQDRGLAYEQYF
TRBV12-5	TRBD1	14	TRBJ1-2	CASGLAGTAYGYTF
TRBV18	TRBD2	15	TRBJ2-3	CASSDRLADTDTQYF
TRBV9	TRBD1	15	TRBJ2-2	CASSLDRVNTGELFF
TRBV5-6	.	15	TRBJ1-2	CASRPPRVIGPGYTF
TRBV6-5	.	14	TRBJ2-7	CASSSQGIPHEQYF
TRBV30	.	12	TRBJ1-2	CAWTNQGYGYTF
TRBV27	.	13	TRBJ2-7	CASRGLDSYEQYF
TRBV19	.	14	TRBJ2-3	CASSIVANTDTQYF
TRBV7-2	.	13	TRBJ1-2	CASSDRGGRGYTF
TRBV19	.	16	TRBJ2-1	CASGGRSQSSYNEQFF
TRBV9	.	17	TRBJ2-3	CASSVANRVEGGDTQYF
TRBV12-3/TRBV12-4	.	12	TRBJ1-1	CASSFELTEAFF
TRBV2	TRBD2	15	TRBJ2-5	CASSPGLVFGETQYF
TRBV5-1	TRBD1	14	TRBJ1-1	CASSSQGGGTEAFF
TRBV7-3	.	15	TRBJ2-3	CASSLTGTSTDTQYF
TRBV19	.	15	TRBJ1-3	CASSTDGGTGNTIYF
TRBV7-2	.	17	TRBJ1-2	CASSLDVRQRSAGGYTF
TRBV3-1/TRBV3-2	.	14	TRBJ1-5	CASSQDISNQPQHF
TRBV11-3	TRBD2	15	TRBJ2-1	CASSLGGSGGGEQFF
TRBV5-4	.	15	TRBJ2-3	CASRGGLLGTDTQYF
TRBV14	TRBD1	16	TRBJ1-4	CASSHRRGLTNEKLFF
TRBV28	TRBD2	17	TRBJ2-5	CASSLTSGRPPQETQYF
TRBV27	TRBD1	21	TRBJ2-7	CASSSTRGTGMPGGPIYEQYF
TRBV28	.	16	TRBJ2-3	CASSLSTSSGRDTQYF
TRBV28	.	14	TRBJ1-2	CASSFSGDSYGYTF
TRBV4-3	.	14	TRBJ1-2	CASSQDWATYGYTF
TRBV12-3/TRBV12-4	.	12	TRBJ1-1	CASSLDPGRAFF
TRBV11-3	TRBD2	14	TRBJ2-7	CASSLTGGIAEQYF
TRBV30	.	14	TRBJ2-7	CAWSGGGLGYEQYF
TRBV28	TRBD2	15	TRBJ2-1	CASSLTSGAYNEQFF
TRBV10-3	TRBD2	15	TRBJ2-7	CAISEAEAGAYEQYF
TRBV11-2	TRBD1	14	TRBJ1-4	CASSSLTGWEKLFF
TRBV19	.	16	TRBJ1-5	CASTLENLRGNQPQHF
TRBV2	.	17	TRBJ1-5	CASSEVGGVMFNQPQHF
TRBV21-1	.	11	TRBJ1-1	CAREGAPEAFF
TRBV18	.	13	TRBJ1-1	CASRTEMNTEAFF
TRBV24-1	.	13	TRBJ2-5	CATSDLGEETQYF
TRBV2	.	14	TRBJ2-1	CASTRGSSYNEQFF
TRBV6-5	.	15	TRBJ1-1	CASSPPGALNTEAFF
TRBV5-1	.	14	TRBJ2-7	CASSLEGLSYEQYF
TRBV7-9	TRBD1	15	TRBJ2-5	CASSGRTGGYETQYF
TRBV2	TRBD1	17	TRBJ1-1	CASSDLDRGIDSTEAFF
TRBV18	.	14	TRBJ1-6	CASSPQGDVSPLHF